Here is one TCR beta chain with its context. The data stem from a study of blood T cell repertoires in COVID-19. Across the study: Samples came from the United States, Italy and Spain, spanning acute and convalescent COVID-19. T cells, B-cell-depleted T cells, or PBMCs supplied cDNA or gDNA.

In the original workflow: Scientists estimated how many nucleated cells there were by amplifying reference gene primers. Using immunoSEQ multiplex PCR, the repertoire was profiled, and TCRdb retains in-frame clones only, with some absent. V and J calls and clone size come straight from that table; D and trimming were deduced from the DNA. The profile shows 95,000 to 120,000 clones, 70% to 90% of them singletons. The sequence derives from a middle-aged man with acute or convalescent COVID-19. Sequencing was done on a sample of peripheral blood.

The CDR3 protein is CASSIGTSGGAYEQFF. The CDR3 DNA reads TGTGCCAGTAGTATAGGGACTAGCGGGGGGGCCTATGAGCAGTTCTTC. The rearrangement links TRBV19 to TRBJ2-1, with 15 bases lining up with TRBD2. This CDR3 is 16 amino acids long. The germline V gene has CDR1 LNHDA and CDR2 SQIVND (reference sequence). The ends lost 1 base at V and 8 bases at J; junction bases unmatched: 3.